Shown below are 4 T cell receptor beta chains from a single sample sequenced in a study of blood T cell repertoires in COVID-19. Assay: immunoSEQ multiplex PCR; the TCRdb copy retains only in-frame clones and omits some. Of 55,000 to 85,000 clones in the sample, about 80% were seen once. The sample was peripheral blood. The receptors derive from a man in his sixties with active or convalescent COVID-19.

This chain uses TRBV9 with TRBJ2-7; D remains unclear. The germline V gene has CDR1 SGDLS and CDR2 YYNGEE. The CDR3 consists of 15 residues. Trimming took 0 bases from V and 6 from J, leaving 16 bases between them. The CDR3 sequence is CASSVGSNPSREQYF. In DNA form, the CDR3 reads TGTGCCAGCAGCGTAGGTAGTAACCCCTCTCGCGAGCAGTACTTC.

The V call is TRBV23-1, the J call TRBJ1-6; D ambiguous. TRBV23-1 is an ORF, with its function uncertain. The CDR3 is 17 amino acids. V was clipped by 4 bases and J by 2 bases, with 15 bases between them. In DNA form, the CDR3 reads TGCGCCAGCAGTCCTAACGGGCGGGGAACCTATAATTCACCCCTCCACTTT. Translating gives CASSPNGRGTYNSPLHF.

The CDR3 sequence is CASSFWDRGNTEAFF. CDR3 bases: TGTGCCAGCAGCTTTTGGGACAGGGGGAACACTGAAGCTTTCTTT. The chain employs TRBV5-6 and TRBJ1-1; 10 bases agree with TRBD1. The germline V gene encodes CDR1 SGHDT and CDR2 YYEEEE. The CDR3 is 15 amino acids. J lost 1 base, V lost 2 bases, and 2 bases had no gene match.

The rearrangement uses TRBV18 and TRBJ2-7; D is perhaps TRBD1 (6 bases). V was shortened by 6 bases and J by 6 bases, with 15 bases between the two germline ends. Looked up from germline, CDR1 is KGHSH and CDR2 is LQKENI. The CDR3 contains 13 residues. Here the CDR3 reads CASSQRQDGEQYF. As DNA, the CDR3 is TGTGCCAGCTCCCAACGACAGGACGGCGAGCAGTACTTC. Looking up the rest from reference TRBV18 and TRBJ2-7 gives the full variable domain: NAGVMQNPRHLVRRRGQEARLRCSPMKGHSHVYWYRQLPEEGLKFMVYLQKENIIDESGMPKERFSAEFPKEGPSILRIQQVVRGDSAAYFCASSQRQDGEQYFGPGTRLTVT.